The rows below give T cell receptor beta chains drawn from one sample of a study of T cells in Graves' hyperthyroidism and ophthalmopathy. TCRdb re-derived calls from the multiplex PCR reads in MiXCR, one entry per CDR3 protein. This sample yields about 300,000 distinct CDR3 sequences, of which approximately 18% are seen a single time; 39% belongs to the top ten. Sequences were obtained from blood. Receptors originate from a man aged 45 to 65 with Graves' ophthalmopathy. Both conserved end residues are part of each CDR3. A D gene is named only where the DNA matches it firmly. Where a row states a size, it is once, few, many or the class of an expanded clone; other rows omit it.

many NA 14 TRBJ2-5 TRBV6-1 TGTGCCAGAAGGGGCGCCTCGGCGGGAGAGACCCAGTACTTC CARRGASAGETQYF
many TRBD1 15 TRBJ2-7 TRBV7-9 TGTGCCAGCAGCACTGACAGGGGTAGAGACTACGAGCAGTACTTC CASSTDRGRDYEQYF
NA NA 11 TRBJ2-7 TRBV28 TGTGCCAGCAGTTTCGGGACCGAGCAGTACTTC CASSFGTEQYF
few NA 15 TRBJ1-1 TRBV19 TGTGCCAGTACCCGGGGGGGGACCATGAACACTGAAGCTTTCTTT CASTRGGTMNTEAFF
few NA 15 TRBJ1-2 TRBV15 TGTGCCACCAGCTATATGGGGCAGCCTAACTATGGCTACACCTTC CATSYMGQPNYGYTF
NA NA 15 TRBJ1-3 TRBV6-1 TGTGCCAGCAAAATGACAGACACGCCTGGAAACACCATATATTTT CASKMTDTPGNTIYF
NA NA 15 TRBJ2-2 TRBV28 TGTGCCAGCAGTTTAGGGACAACGAACACCGGGGAGCTGTTTTTT CASSLGTTNTGELFF
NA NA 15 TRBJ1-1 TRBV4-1 TGCGCCAGCAGCCAAGTGGGCCAGAAAAGCGCTGAAGCTTTCTTT CASSQVGQKSAEAFF
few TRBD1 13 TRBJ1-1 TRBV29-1 TGCAGCGTGTGGACAGGGGAAATCGATGAAGCTTTCTTT CSVWTGEIDEAFF
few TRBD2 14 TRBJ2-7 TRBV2 TGTGCCAGCAAATCTAGCGGGAGTCCCTACGAGCAGTACTTC CASKSSGSPYEQYF
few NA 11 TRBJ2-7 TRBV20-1 TGCAGTGTGAGAGGGACCTACGAGCAGTACTTC CSVRGTYEQYF
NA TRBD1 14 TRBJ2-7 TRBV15 TGTGCCACCGGCAGAGAGACAGGGGGCTACGAGCGGTACTTC CATGRETGGYERYF
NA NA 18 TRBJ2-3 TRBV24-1 TGTGCCACCAGTGATGCATATCCGTCGGGGGGCTTAGCGGATACGCAGTATTTT CATSDAYPSGGLADTQYF
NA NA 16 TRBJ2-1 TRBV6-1 TGTGCCAGCAGTGCCCAGCGGGCCGCCTCCTACAATGAGCAGTTCTTC CASSAQRAASYNEQFF
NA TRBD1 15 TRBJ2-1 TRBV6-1 TGTGCCAGCAGACGCAGGGACAGGGCTGGGGATGAGCAGTTCTTC CASRRRDRAGDEQFF
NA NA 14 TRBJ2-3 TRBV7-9 TGTGCCAGCCTTCGACTACAAAGCACAGATACGCAGTATTTT CASLRLQSTDTQYF
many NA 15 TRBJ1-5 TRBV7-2 TGTGCCAGCAGCCCGGGGGGTATCGACAATCAGCCCCAGCATTTT CASSPGGIDNQPQHF
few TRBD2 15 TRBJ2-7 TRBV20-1 TGCAGTGCTAGAGATCAAGCGGGAGGAGGAGGCGAGCAGTACTTC CSARDQAGGGGEQYF
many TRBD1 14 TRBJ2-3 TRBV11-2 TGTGCCAGCAGCTTCCCCAGGGGGTACGATACGCAGTATTTT CASSFPRGYDTQYF
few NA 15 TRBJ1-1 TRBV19 TGTGCCAGTAAAGGTCTCGGGGGCTTGAACACTGAAGCTTCCTTT CASKGLGGLNTEASF
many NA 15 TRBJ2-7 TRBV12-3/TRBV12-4 TGTGCCAGCAGTCCTTGGGGGGCGGGGACCTACGAGCAGTACTTC CASSPWGAGTYEQYF
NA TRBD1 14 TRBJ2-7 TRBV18 TGTGCCAGCTCACCGACAGGGGAAGGTTACGAGCAGTACTTC CASSPTGEGYEQYF
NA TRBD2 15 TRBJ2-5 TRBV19 TGTGCCAGTAGTCTCGGGGACTATTACGAAGAGACCCAGTACTTC CASSLGDYYEETQYF
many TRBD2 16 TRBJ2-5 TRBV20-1 TGCAGTGCTACTCCGATAGCTAGCGGGAGGGCAGAGACCCAGTACTTC CSATPIASGRAETQYF
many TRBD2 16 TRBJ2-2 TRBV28 TGTGCCAGCAGTGTACCGGGACTAGCGGGATTCGGGGAGCTGTTTTTT CASSVPGLAGFGELFF
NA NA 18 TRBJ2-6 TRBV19 TGTGCCAGTAGTCGCACCGGGACGGCTCGCTCTGGGGCCAACGTCCTGACTTTC CASSRTGTARSGANVLTF
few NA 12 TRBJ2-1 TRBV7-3 TGTGCCAGCAGCCAGCTAAACAATGAGCAGTTCTTC CASSQLNNEQFF
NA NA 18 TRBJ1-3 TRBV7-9 TGTGCCAGCAGCTTATTAGGGGCGCCCAGGGGCTCTGGAAACACCATATATTTT CASSLLGAPRGSGNTIYF
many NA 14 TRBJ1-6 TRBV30 TGTGCCTGGAGTGTACGCCAGACCGATTCACCCCTCCACTTT CAWSVRQTDSPLHF
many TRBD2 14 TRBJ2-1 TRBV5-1 TGCGCCAGCAGCTCACTAGCGGGGGGGAATGAGCAGTTCTTC CASSSLAGGNEQFF
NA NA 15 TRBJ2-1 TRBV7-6 TGTGCCAGCAGCTCGGGACATTCTGAGTACAATGAGCAGTTCTTC CASSSGHSEYNEQFF
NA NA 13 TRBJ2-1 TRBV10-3 TGTGCCATCAGTGTTGGGGGGCTGTACGAGCAGTTCTTC CAISVGGLYEQFF
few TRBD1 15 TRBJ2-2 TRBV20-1 TGCAGTGCAGTAGGACAGGGGGCCTGGACCGGGGAGCTGTTTTTT CSAVGQGAWTGELFF
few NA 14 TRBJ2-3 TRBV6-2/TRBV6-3 TGTGCCAGCAGGGTAGGGTCAGGCTTGGATACGCAGTATTTT CASRVGSGLDTQYF
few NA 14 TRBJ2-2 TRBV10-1 TGCGCCAGCAGAGAAACACGGGACACCGGGGAGCTGTTTTTT CASRETRDTGELFF
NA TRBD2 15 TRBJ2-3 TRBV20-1 TGCAGTGCCTACCGCATGAGCGGGAACACAGATACGCAGTATTTT CSAYRMSGNTDTQYF
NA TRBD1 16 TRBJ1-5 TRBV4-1 TGCGCCAGCAGCCAATACCCGGGACAGGGGTTTCAGCCCCAGCATTTT CASSQYPGQGFQPQHF
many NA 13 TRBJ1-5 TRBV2 TGTGCCAGCGAGGAGACAGTTAATCAGCCCCAGCATTTT CASEETVNQPQHF
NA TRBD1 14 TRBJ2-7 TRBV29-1 TGCAGCGTTGAAGAAGACAGGGGGCTAAACGAGCAGTACTTC CSVEEDRGLNEQYF
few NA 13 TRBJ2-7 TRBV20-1 TGCAGTGCTAGAGTCCCGGGGGCCTACGAGCAGTACTTC CSARVPGAYEQYF
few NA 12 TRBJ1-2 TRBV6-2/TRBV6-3 TGTGCCAGCAGTAGGGACGACTATGGCTACACCTTC CASSRDDYGYTF
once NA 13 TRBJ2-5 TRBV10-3 TGTGCCATCCGGTCCAGGGCGCAAGAGACCCAGTACTTC CAIRSRAQETQYF
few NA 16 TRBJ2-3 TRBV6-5 TGTGCCAGCAGTTACCAGGACGGAACTAGCACAGATACGCAGTATTTT CASSYQDGTSTDTQYF
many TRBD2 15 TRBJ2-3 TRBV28 TGTGCCAGCTGGACTAGCGGGAGGAGGGCAGATACGCAGTATTTT CASWTSGRRADTQYF
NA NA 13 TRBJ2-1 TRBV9 TGTGCCAGCAGCGTAGGGCTAGTGCAGGAGCAGTTCTTC CASSVGLVQEQFF
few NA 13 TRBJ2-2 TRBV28 TGTGCCAGCAGCGCGGTGAACACCGGGGAGCTGTTTTTT CASSAVNTGELFF
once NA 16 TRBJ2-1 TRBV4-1 TGCGCCAGCAGTCCTAACGTGATGGGGTCCTACAATGAGCAGTTCTTC CASSPNVMGSYNEQFF
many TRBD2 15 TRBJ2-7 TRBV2 TGTGCCAGCAGTGAAGTAGCGGGATGGACCTACGAGCAGTACTTC CASSEVAGWTYEQYF
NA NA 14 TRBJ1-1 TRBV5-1 TGCGCCAGCAGCTTCCTCATCCAGGGTACTGAAGCTTTCTTT CASSFLIQGTEAFF
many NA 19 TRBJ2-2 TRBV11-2 TGTGCCAGCAGCTTAGTGGTTGGCCTTTTGGGCCAGAACACCGGGGAGCTGTTTTTT CASSLVVGLLGQNTGELFF
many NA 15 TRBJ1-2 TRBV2 TGTGCCAGCAGTGAGCAGTTTCTCCCATCGTATGGCTACACCTTC CASSEQFLPSYGYTF